This TCR beta chain was recovered during a study of blood T cell repertoires in COVID-19. Study-wide background: Italy, Spain and the United States were the sources of the convalescent and acute COVID-19 samples. T cells, B-cell-depleted T cells, or PBMCs provided the cDNA or gDNA that served as material.

Original processing notes: Estimated nucleated cell counts came from reference gene primer amplification. TCRdb's table, derived via immunoSEQ multiplex PCR, lists solely in-frame clones and lacks some. V, J and clone size are taken as reported in that table, and D and trimming were inferred from the DNA itself. This sample has roughly 160,000 clones, with approximately 86% found just once. Trimming took 5 bases from V and 2 from J; bases not matched to a gene: 2. CDR1 and CDR2 (germline): SGHNT, YYREEE (reference sequence). The CDR3 extends over 13 amino acids. This rearrangement joins TRBV5-4 to TRBJ2-7; 9 nucleotides agree with TRBD1. This TCR was recovered from a man aged 18 to 35 with acute or convalescent COVID-19. Sequencing was performed on peripheral blood. CDR3 nucleotide sequence: TGTGCCAGCAGGGGGACAGGGACCTACGAGCAGTACTTC. This encodes CASRGTGTYEQYF.